The 21 T cell receptor beta chains presented below share a single source sample, sequenced in a study of T cells after somatic rescue of genetic block. Only in-frame clones appear in the TCRdb table, and some are missing; sequencing was by immunoSEQ multiplex PCR. The table lists some 90,000 clones, approximately 90% of them singletons. Sequencing was performed on peripheral blood mononuclear cells (PBMCs). The origin of the receptors is a woman in her late teens or twenties.

This clone was seen a few times. The CDR3 DNA sequence: TGTGCCAGCAGCCCCTTCGCGGGTCACATTCAGTACTTC. Its translation is CASSPFAGHIQYF. This rearrangement joins TRBV14 to TRBJ2-4; TRBD2 is a possible D gene (5 bases). The CDR3 totals 13 residues. Germline V gives CDR1 SGHDN, CDR2 FVKESK. V lost 4 bases, J lost 8 bases, and 12 bases lay in between.

The chain uses TRBV9 and TRBJ1-4; the D gene is possibly TRBD1 (6 bases). CDR3 length: 14 amino acids. CDR1 and CDR2 (germline): SGDLS, YYNGEE. Between the trimmed V and J ends, which lost 3 bases and 7 bases, there was a span of 13 bases. CDR3 protein: CASSDGLGGEKLFF. CDR3 DNA sequence: TGTGCCAGCAGCGACGGACTAGGGGGTGAAAAACTGTTTTTT.

The gene calls are TRBV5-1 and TRBJ1-4; D gene uncertain. This CDR3 spans 13 amino acids. The V end was cut by 5 bases, the J end by 2 bases, with 7 bases between. Germline V gives CDR1 SGHRS, CDR2 YFSETQ. DNA for the CDR3: TGCGCCAGCAGGGAGCCTACTAATGAAAAACTGTTTTTT. It yields the protein CASREPTNEKLFF.

The chain joins TRBV14 to TRBJ1-6; D is ambiguous. CDR1 and CDR2 (germline): SGHDN, FVKESK. Trimming stripped 2 bases from V and 8 bases from J, with 7 bases between. The CDR3 consists of 13 residues. This CDR3 reads CASSQLPDSPLHF. The CDR3 bases are TGTGCCAGCAGCCAATTACCCGATTCACCCCTCCACTTT.

In nucleotides, the CDR3 is TGTGCCAGCAGCCAGGAGGACAGGGTTTCCGAGCAGTACTTC. It is translated as CASSQEDRVSEQYF. This chain links TRBV11-2 with TRBJ2-5, with 8 bases fitting TRBD1. The DNA end favors TRBJ2-7, so the J call may be wrong. Looked up from germline, CDR1 is SGHAT and CDR2 is FQNNGV. The CDR3 spans 14 residues.

This clone was detected only once. The chain has TRBV11-3 and TRBJ2-1; D is unclear. CDR1 and CDR2 (germline): SGHNT, YENEEA. This CDR3 contains 12 residues. V was cut by 0 bases and J by 6 bases, with 3 bases left in between. The CDR3 here is CASSLDSNEQFF. The CDR3 DNA is TGTGCCAGCAGCTTAGATTCCAATGAGCAGTTCTTC.

This chain links TRBV6-5 with TRBJ2-3; 7 positions match TRBD1. This CDR3 has 15 amino acids. With 2 bases clipped from V and 4 bases from J, the junction kept 6 bases outside the gene matches. Germline V gene sequence: CDR1 MNHEY, CDR2 SVGAGI. This chain's CDR3 is CASSYQQGGADTQYF. The CDR3 DNA reads as TGTGCCAGCAGTTACCAACAAGGGGGCGCAGATACGCAGTATTTT.

The rearrangement uses TRBV7-6 and TRBJ2-5; possible D gene TRBD1, 5 bases. The CDR3 extends over 15 amino acids. The germline CDR1 and CDR2 sequences are SGHVS and FNYEAQ. V lost 5 bases, J lost 5 bases, and 18 bases lay in between. The CDR3 coding sequence is TGTGCCAGCAGCCCCAACCCAGGGCCTGGTGAGACCCAGTACTTC. Protein sequence: CASSPNPGPGETQYF.

This chain connects TRBV19 to TRBJ1-5; tentative D call: TRBD1 (6 bases). CDR1 LNHDA and CDR2 SQIVND come from the germline V gene (reference sequence). V was pared by 4 bases and J by 5 bases, with 12 bases between. This CDR3 comprises 14 residues. CDR3 sequence (DNA): TGTGCCAGTAGTACTCAGGGGACGGATCAGCCCCAGCATTTT. Its translation: CASSTQGTDQPQHF.

The chain joins TRBV10-3 to TRBJ2-3, with D perhaps TRBD1 (6 bases). Trimming removed 3 bases at V and 4 bases at J, with 17 bases between. The CDR3 totals 16 residues. Germline CDR1 reads ENHRY; CDR2 reads SYGVKD. The CDR3 DNA sequence: TGTGCCATCAGTGATGGGGAGACAGGTGCTGCAGATACGCAGTATTTT. Amino acid sequence: CAISDGETGAADTQYF.

The rearrangement links TRBV5-4 to TRBJ2-1; no firm D call. This CDR3 spans 14 amino acids. Trimming stripped 3 bases from V and 3 bases from J, with 10 bases between. The germline V gene encodes CDR1 SGHNT and CDR2 YYREEE (reference sequence). The CDR3 sequence: CASSSPSFYNEQFF. In DNA, the CDR3 is TGTGCCAGCAGCTCGCCCTCCTTCTACAATGAGCAGTTCTTC.

This chain connects TRBV27 to TRBJ2-3; no clear D gene. Per the germline V gene, CDR1 is MNHEY and CDR2 is SMNVEV (reference sequence). Trimming cost V 7 bases and J 6 bases, with 11 bases left between them. The CDR3 length is 12 residues. CDR3 nucleotide sequence: TGTGCCAGCATAGGATTCGGGGATACGCAGTATTTT. Its translation is CASIGFGDTQYF.

The chain employs TRBV19 and TRBJ1-1; 8 bases match TRBD1. CDR3 length: 13 amino acids. Germline assignment: CDR1 LNHDA and CDR2 SQIVND (reference sequence). Trimming at V came to 8 bases and at J to 6 bases, leaving 8 bases not matched to a gene. The CDR3 loop is CASLQQGDPEAFF. Here the CDR3 DNA reads TGTGCCAGTCTCCAACAGGGGGACCCTGAAGCTTTCTTT.

This chain joins TRBV29-1 and TRBJ1-5; 8 nucleotides line up with TRBD1. The V segment lost 5 bases and the J segment 3 bases; nucleotides outside the gene matches: 6. This CDR3 contains 14 residues. Germline-derived CDR1 and CDR2 are SQVTM and ANQGSEA. CDR3 bases: TGCAGCGTTCCTGGGACAGGACTCAATCAGCCCCAGCATTTT. The encoded protein is CSVPGTGLNQPQHF.

The CDR3 bases are TGCGCCAGCAGAAAGGGGTTAAACACCGGGGAGCTGTTTTTT. It specifies CASRKGLNTGELFF. The chain recombines TRBV5-1 with TRBJ2-2; tentatively, D is TRBD1 (5 bases). The germline CDR1 and CDR2 sequences are SGHRS and YFSETQ. This CDR3 region has 14 residues. V shed 5 bases and J shed 2 bases, with 10 bases lying between them.

The J gene is TRBJ1-4, the V gene TRBV10-2, with 9 bases matching TRBD1. Per the germline V gene, CDR1 is WSHSY and CDR2 is SAAADI. There are 16 residues in the CDR3. Unmatched junction bases numbered 8, after V lost 6 bases and J lost 3 bases. CDR3 in amino acids: CASRPGQGRANEKLFF. CDR3 DNA sequence: TGCGCCAGCAGGCCCGGACAGGGGAGGGCTAATGAAAAACTGTTTTTT.

The chain employs TRBV18 and TRBJ2-2; 8 bases are a match to TRBD1. The germline gives CDR1 KGHSH, CDR2 LQKENI. The CDR3 extends over 15 amino acids. The trim removed 0 bases at V and 7 bases at J, leaving 4 bases unmatched. Here the CDR3 reads CASSPPPGGVGELFF. The CDR3, as DNA: TGTGCCAGCTCACCACCCCCAGGGGGCGTCGGGGAGCTGTTTTTT.

V and J are TRBV27 and TRBJ1-1; 9 nucleotides align to TRBD1. Per the germline V gene, CDR1 is MNHEY and CDR2 is SMNVEV (reference sequence). Losses at the gene ends were 4 bases for V and 3 bases for J; bases not matched to a gene: 12. The CDR3 extends over 17 amino acids. The CDR3 here is CASSSFYRGRLDTEAFF. CDR3 in DNA: TGTGCCAGCAGTTCGTTCTACAGGGGGCGTTTGGACACTGAAGCTTTCTTT.

The rearrangement links TRBV28 to TRBJ2-5, with D maybe TRBD1 (5 bases). This CDR3 has 13 residues. In germline, CDR1 is MDHEN, CDR2 SYDVKM. Trimming stripped 10 bases from V and 2 bases from J, with 14 bases between. CDR3 in amino acids: CATHRQYQETQYF. CDR3 DNA sequence: TGTGCCACTCACCGACAGTATCAAGAGACCCAGTACTTC.

In this sample, this clone turned up once. The V call is TRBV7-2, the J call TRBJ1-2, with a tentative D call TRBD1 (5 bases). The CDR3 covers 14 residues. With 5 bases removed from V and 7 bases from J, the gap between germline ends came to 17 bases. Per germline, CDR1 SGHTA and CDR2 FQGNSA. The DNA for the CDR3 is TGTGCCAGCAGCCTAAAGTCGGGGGGTGGTGGCTACACCTTC. It is translated as CASSLKSGGGGYTF.

About this clone itself: Compared with germline, one end of the junction differs, possibly owing to a read error. The chain combines TRBV6-1 with TRBJ1-1; D uncertain. The germline V gene has CDR1 MNHNS and CDR2 SASEGT. The CDR3 is made up of 13 amino acids. The CDR3 DNA reads TGTGCCAGCAGACTAATTTCTGGGCGTATCCCTTTTTTT. This encodes CASRLISGRIPFF.